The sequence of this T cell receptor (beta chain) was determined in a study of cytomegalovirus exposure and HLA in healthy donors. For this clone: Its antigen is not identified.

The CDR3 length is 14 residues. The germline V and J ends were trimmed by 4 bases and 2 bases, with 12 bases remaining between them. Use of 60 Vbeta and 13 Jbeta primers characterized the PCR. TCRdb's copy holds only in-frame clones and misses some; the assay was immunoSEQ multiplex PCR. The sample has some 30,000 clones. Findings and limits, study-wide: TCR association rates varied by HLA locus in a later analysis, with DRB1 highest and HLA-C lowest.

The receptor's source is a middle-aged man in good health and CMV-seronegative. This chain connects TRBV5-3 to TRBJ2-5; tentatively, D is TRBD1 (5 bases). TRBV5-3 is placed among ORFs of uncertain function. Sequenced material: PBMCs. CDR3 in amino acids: CARSDRQIQETQYF. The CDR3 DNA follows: TGTGCCAGAAGCGATCGACAGATACAAGAGACCCAGTACTTC.